The sample holds a few counts of the clone carrying this T cell receptor (beta chain). What it binds is unknown. CDR1 KGHSH and CDR2 LQKENI come from the germline V gene. The ends were cut back, 3 bases at V and 2 bases at J, with 4 bases in the middle. This CDR3 is 13 amino acids long. The data stem from a study of OX40 agonist ivuxolimab in advanced cancers. Turning to the study itself: Three partial responders included one hepatocellular carcinoma patient and two cutaneous melanoma patients. General study points: Partly responding patients at 0.1-3.0 mg/kg showed some of the smallest clonal expansion.

Using immunoSEQ multiplex PCR, the repertoire was profiled, and TCRdb retains in-frame clones only, with some absent. Altogether over 80,000 clones are present, roughly 88% being singletons, with the ten largest covering around 0.35%. The sample consisted of CD4+ or CD8+ T cells sorted from blood, taken in a trial of the OX40 agonist ivuxolimab. V is TRBV18 and J is TRBJ2-2, with D unclear. The TCR originated in an adult with an advanced solid tumor such as melanoma, head and neck, liver or kidney cancer. The CDR3 region is CASSPQNTGELFF. The DNA of the CDR3 is TGTGCCAGCTCACCCCAAAACACCGGGGAGCTGTTTTTT.